The T cell receptor beta chain described here comes from a study of T cells after yellow fever vaccination. Study-wide background: Some fractions had low cell numbers, and these were prepared with SMART-Seq v4 Ultra Low Input.

General study findings and limits: Abundant bulk-population clonotypes could contaminate the FACS-sorted repertoires. Overall, a small share of clonotypes was seen in both CD4 and CD8 compartments.

Germline V gene sequence: CDR1 SGHDN, CDR2 FVKESK. Trimming took off 3 bases at V and 4 bases at J, with 9 bases between the two ends. This CDR3 has 14 residues. In regard to this clonotype: As yet, its antigen is unknown.

TCR cDNA was made by 5'RACE template switching, adding a universal primer site and UMIs. TCRdb recomputed calls from the 5' RACE reads with MiXCR, one row per CDR3 protein. The repertoire holds fewer than 400,000 distinct CDR3 sequences, over 5% seen once, with 14% to 15% in the top ten. The sequence came from a man younger than 45 who received the YFV17D yellow fever vaccine. This sequence joins TRBV14 and TRBJ2-2, with D unclear. This specimen consisted of PBMCs, obtained 5 days after the yellow fever booster vaccination. CDR3 protein: CASSHPVGTGELFF. As DNA, the CDR3 is TGTGCCAGCAGCCACCCTGTAGGCACCGGGGAGCTGTTTTTT.